The next 19 T cell receptor beta chains were all read from a single sample in a study of Graves' ophthalmopathy and Graves' hyperthyroidism. The TCR beta CDR3 regions underwent amplification from RNA transcripts. Investigators did first-round RT-PCR with HTBI primers, then second-round multiplex PCR. TCRdb reanalysed the multiplex PCR reads using MiXCR and keeps one entry per CDR3 protein. The top ten hold roughly 7% of the sample, which has about 400,000 distinct CDR3 sequences, 15% seen once. The sequenced material came from peripheral blood. Receptors were obtained from a woman between 18 and 30 years old with stable Graves' hyperthyroidism.

This clonotype was counted at least ten times. This rearrangement joins TRBV12-3 or TRBV12-4 to TRBJ1-5, with D unresolved. The length of the CDR3 is 17 residues. V was trimmed by 3 bases and J by 3 bases, leaving 18 bases between them. CDR3: CASSFASGGLYNQPQHF. The CDR3 nucleotides are TGTGCCAGCAGTTTTGCCTCTGGAGGGTTGTACAATCAGCCCCAGCATTTT.

There are a few counts of this clonotype. The CDR3, as DNA: TGTGCCAGCAGCCCGGGACAGATTAGCAATCAGCCCCAGCATTTT. Amino acid sequence: CASSPGQISNQPQHF. This chain uses TRBV7-2 with TRBJ1-5, with 7 bases aligning to TRBD1. Germline CDR1 reads SGHTA; CDR2 reads FQGNSA. After removal of 5 bases from V and 0 bases from J, the junction contained 4 bases not matched to a gene. This CDR3 has 15 amino acids.

This clonotype was seen ten or more times. One end of the junction does not line up with germline, which may come from a read error. The J gene is TRBJ2-7, the V gene TRBV6-5, with D possibly being TRBD2 (7 bases). This CDR3 contains 15 residues. CDR1 and CDR2 from the germline V gene are MNHEY and SVGAGI. CDR3 nucleotides: TGTGCCAGCAGTTACTCTTGGGGGGGCGACCGTTCTGTGGACTTC. Amino acid sequence: CASSYSWGGDRSVDF.

This clonotype was observed a few times. J is TRBJ1-5 and V is TRBV29-1; D perhaps matches TRBD1 (5 bases). The length of the CDR3 is 14 residues. The germline gives CDR1 SQVTM, CDR2 ANQGSEA. V was trimmed by 6 bases and J by 4 bases, leaving 16 bases between them. The CDR3 sequence is CSVQGGPGNQPQHF. The CDR3 DNA reads as TGCAGCGTGCAGGGTGGACCGGGGAATCAGCCCCAGCATTTT.

The chain combines TRBV29-1 with TRBJ1-5; the D is unclear. Trimming took off 4 bases at V and 4 bases at J, with 11 bases between the two ends. Germline-derived CDR1 and CDR2 are SQVTM and ANQGSEA. The CDR3 totals 13 residues. The CDR3 loop is CSVAEGGNQPQHF. The CDR3 DNA reads TGCAGCGTTGCAGAAGGAGGGAATCAGCCCCAGCATTTT.

This clonotype was observed many times. The chain employs TRBV11-2 and TRBJ1-1; no clear D gene. V lost 1 base and J lost 1, with 10 bases in between. The V gene's germline CDR1 is SGHAT and CDR2 FQNNGV. This CDR3 spans 15 amino acids. The CDR3 spells CASSLGSGRNTEAFF. DNA for the CDR3: TGTGCCAGCAGCTTAGGTTCGGGGAGGAACACTGAAGCTTTCTTT.

This clonotype has a count of ten or more. The V and J genes are TRBV20-1 and TRBJ1-1, with 8 bases identical to TRBD1. Germline V gene lookup returns CDR1 DFQATT and CDR2 SNEGSKA (reference sequence). J lost 7 bases, V lost 3 bases, and 7 bases had no gene match. This CDR3 spans 13 amino acids. CDR3 coding DNA: TGCAGTGCTAGCCGGACAGGGATCAGTGAAGCTTTCTTT. Residues: CSASRTGISEAFF.

This clonotype has at least ten counts. This chain connects TRBV7-2 to TRBJ1-1; D gene ambiguous. CDR1 SGHTA and CDR2 FQGNSA come from the germline V gene. Trimming removed 5 bases at V and 10 bases at J, with 11 bases between. CDR3 length equals 11 residues. CDR3 protein: CASSPRRVAFF. CDR3 nucleotides: TGTGCCAGCAGCCCCCGTCGAGTAGCTTTCTTT.

This clonotype has ten or more counts. This sequence joins TRBV7-2 and TRBJ2-5; 7 bases are a match to TRBD2. CDR3 length: 13 residues. The germline V gene encodes CDR1 SGHTA and CDR2 FQGNSA. Trimming removed 5 bases from V and 5 bases from J; junction bases left unmatched: 5. The CDR3 coding sequence is TGTGCCAGCAGCAAGCAGCGGGGCGAGACCCAGTACTTC. Protein sequence: CASSKQRGETQYF.

The table lists this clonotype with many counts. V gene TRBV12-3 or TRBV12-4 combines with J gene TRBJ1-5; D not certain. V was pared by 3 bases and J by 4 bases, with 10 bases between. The CDR3 extends over 14 amino acids. The CDR3 is CASSFMGYNQPQHF. CDR3 bases: TGTGCCAGCAGTTTTATGGGATATAATCAGCCCCAGCATTTT.

This clonotype came up many times. This chain links TRBV20-1 with TRBJ1-6; maybe TRBD1 (6 bases). The CDR3 has 14 residues. V was trimmed by 0 bases and J by 7 bases, leaving 10 bases between them. The germline V gene encodes CDR1 DFQATT and CDR2 SNEGSKA (reference sequence). The CDR3 reads CSARDGGPNSPLHF. CDR3 DNA sequence: TGCAGTGCTAGAGATGGGGGCCCGAATTCACCCCTCCACTTT.

This clonotype has a count of ten or more. The chain carries TRBV19 and TRBJ2-7, with D maybe TRBD2 (6 bases). This CDR3 has 13 residues. The germline CDR1 and CDR2 sequences are LNHDA and SQIVND (reference sequence). The V end lost 4 bases, the J end lost 3 bases, and 10 bases lay between the germline ends. This chain's CDR3 is CASSRGLLYEQYF. CDR3 sequence (DNA): TGTGCCAGTAGTAGGGGACTCCTCTACGAGCAGTACTTC.

V usage is TRBV27 and J usage is TRBJ2-7; D remains unclear. V was trimmed by 5 bases and J by 4 bases, leaving 18 bases between them. Germline CDR1 reads MNHEY; CDR2 reads SMNVEV (reference sequence). The CDR3 has 15 residues. The CDR3 nucleotides read TGTGCCAGCAGTCCCGACAAAGGCTTGAAGTACGAGCAGTACTTC. It encodes CASSPDKGLKYEQYF.

This clonotype has ten or more counts. V is TRBV4-2 and J is TRBJ1-5; 7 nucleotides match TRBD1. This CDR3 spans 18 amino acids. Trimming cost V 0 bases and J 1 base; bases outside gene matches: 9. Germline V gene lookup returns CDR1 LGHNA and CDR2 YNFKEQ. The CDR3 DNA reads as TGTGCCAGCAGCCAAGACGGCAACAGGGGCTCGAGCAATCAGCCCCAGCATTTT. Encoded protein: CASSQDGNRGSSNQPQHF.

The rearrangement uses TRBV28 and TRBJ2-5; 7 nucleotides match TRBD1. This CDR3 region has 11 residues. CDR1 and CDR2 from the germline V gene are MDHEN and SYDVKM. Losses at the gene ends were 10 bases for V and 5 bases for J; bases not matched to a gene: 4. The CDR3 sequence is CATGGLETQYF. CDR3 nucleotide sequence: TGTGCCACAGGGGGTCTGGAGACCCAGTACTTC.

Of note for this clonotype: A much larger clone lies one base from this, so it may be a read error. V gene TRBV20-1 combines with J gene TRBJ1-5; D is ambiguous. Deletions cut 0 bases from V and 5 bases from J, with 11 bases between. Germline V gives CDR1 DFQATT, CDR2 SNEGSKA (reference sequence). This CDR3 has 14 amino acids. As DNA, the CDR3 is TGCAGTGCTAGAGACGGGGTTGCGGATCAGCCCCAGCATTTT. Protein: CSARDGVADQPQHF.

The V call is TRBV7-6, the J call TRBJ1-3, with D perhaps TRBD1 (5 bases). Germline V gene sequence: CDR1 SGHVS, CDR2 FNYEAQ. Trimming shortened V by 4 bases and J by 7 bases, and 17 bases separated the two germline ends. The CDR3 extends over 15 amino acids. CDR3 protein: CASSYPGRERNTIYF. The CDR3 nucleotides read TGTGCCAGCAGCTACCCCGGCAGGGAGAGGAACACCATATATTTT.

The sample holds many counts of this clonotype. The chain links TRBV12-3 or TRBV12-4 to TRBJ1-1; D possibly corresponds to TRBD1 (5 bases). With 4 bases removed from V and 5 bases from J, the gap between germline ends came to 17 bases. The CDR3 covers 15 residues. The CDR3 region is CASSYRGGSLTEAFF. The CDR3 nucleotides read TGTGCCAGCAGTTACCGCGGGGGATCGTTGACTGAAGCTTTCTTT.

The J gene is TRBJ1-1, the V gene TRBV13; D is undetermined. The CDR3 totals 14 residues. From germline, CDR1 is PRHDT and CDR2 FYEKMQ (reference sequence). Trimming took off 6 bases at V and 1 base at J, with 12 bases between the two ends. CDR3 sequence (DNA): TGTGCCAGCAGACCCTATGGCCCGAACACTGAAGCTTTCTTT. Its translation is CASRPYGPNTEAFF.